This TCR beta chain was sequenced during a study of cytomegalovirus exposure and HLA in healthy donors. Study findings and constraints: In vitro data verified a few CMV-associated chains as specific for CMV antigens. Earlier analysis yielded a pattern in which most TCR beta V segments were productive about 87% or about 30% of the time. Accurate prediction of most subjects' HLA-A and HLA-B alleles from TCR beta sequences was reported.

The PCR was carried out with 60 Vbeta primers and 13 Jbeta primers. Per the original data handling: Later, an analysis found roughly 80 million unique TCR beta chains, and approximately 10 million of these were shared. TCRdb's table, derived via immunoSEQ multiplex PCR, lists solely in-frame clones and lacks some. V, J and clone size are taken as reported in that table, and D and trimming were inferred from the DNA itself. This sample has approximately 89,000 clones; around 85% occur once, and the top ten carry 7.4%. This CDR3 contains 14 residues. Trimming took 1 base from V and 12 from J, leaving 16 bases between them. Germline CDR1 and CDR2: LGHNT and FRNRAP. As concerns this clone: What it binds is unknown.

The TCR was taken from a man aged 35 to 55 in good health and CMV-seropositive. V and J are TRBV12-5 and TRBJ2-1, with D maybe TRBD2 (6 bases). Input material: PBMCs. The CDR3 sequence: CASGLDSGRGLQFF. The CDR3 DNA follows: TGTGCTAGTGGTTTGGATAGCGGCCGCGGGCTGCAGTTCTTC.